These 10 T cell receptor beta chains came from one sample sequenced in a study of T cell responses to AZD1222 COVID-19 vaccine. Sequenced by immunoSEQ multiplex PCR; TCRdb stores in-frame clones only, minus some. Of roughly 120,000 clones in the sample, more than 80% are singletons; the top ten hold 5.4%. The starting material was peripheral blood, obtained on day 0 of AZD1222 vaccination. These receptors came from an adult in good health.

V and J are TRBV7-9 and TRBJ1-4; D is unclear. Trimming pared 2 bases from V and 7 bases from J, leaving 8 bases between. This CDR3 contains 13 residues. Germline lookup yields CDR1 SEHNR and CDR2 FQNEAQ (reference sequence). Here the CDR3 reads CASSLSAGEKLFF. The CDR3 DNA reads as TGTGCCAGCAGCTTATCGGCGGGTGAAAAACTGTTTTTT. Full variable domain (missing parts from reference TRBV7-9 and TRBJ1-4): DTGVSQNPRHKITKRGQNVTFRCDPISEHNRLYWYRQTLGQGPEFLTYFQNEAQLEKSRLLSDRFSAERPKGSFSTLEIQRTEQGDSAMYLCASSLSAGEKLFFGSGTQLSVL.

V and J are TRBV5-1 and TRBJ2-7; 7 bases align to TRBD1. The germline CDR1 and CDR2 sequences are SGHRS and YFSETQ. Unmatched junction bases numbered 13, after V lost 4 bases and J lost 0 bases. The CDR3 spans 17 residues. CDR3 in DNA: TGCGCCAGCAGCACCCAACCTGGGACAGTCGCCTCCTACGAGCAGTACTTC. Translating gives CASSTQPGTVASYEQYF.

The J gene is TRBJ2-1, the V gene TRBV9; D possibly corresponds to TRBD2 (7 bases). From germline, CDR1 is SGDLS and CDR2 YYNGEE. The ends were cut back, 0 bases at V and 1 base at J, with 11 bases in the middle. The CDR3 runs 16 residues. The CDR3 here is CASSVVGGGSYNEQFF. The CDR3 nucleotides read TGTGCCAGCAGCGTAGTAGGGGGAGGGTCCTACAATGAGCAGTTCTTC.

This clone was found once. This chain uses TRBV19 with TRBJ2-5; TRBD1 agrees at 7 bases. The ends lost 4 bases at V and 4 bases at J; junction bases unmatched: 9. Germline V CDR1 and CDR2: LNHDA, SQIVND (reference sequence). CDR3 length: 15 residues. CDR3 amino acids: CASSTTTGSGETQYF. The CDR3, as DNA: TGTGCCAGTAGTACGACGACAGGGTCCGGAGAGACCCAGTACTTC.

The CDR3 loop is CASSLKGTSSEQFF. Here the CDR3 DNA reads TGCGCCAGCAGCTTGAAAGGGACGTCAAGTGAGCAGTTCTTC. The chain links TRBV5-1 to TRBJ2-1; D may correspond to TRBD1 or TRBD2 (5 bases each). With 1 base removed from V and 9 bases from J, the gap between germline ends came to 14 bases. The germline V gene has CDR1 SGHRS and CDR2 YFSETQ. The CDR3 loop spans 14 amino acids.

The chain employs TRBV12-3 or TRBV12-4 and TRBJ1-2; D is unresolved. The V end lost 4 bases, the J end lost 6 bases, and 6 bases lay between the germline ends. This CDR3 contains 11 residues. The CDR3 loop is CASSWGNGYTF. The CDR3 nucleotides read TGTGCCAGCAGTTGGGGAAATGGCTACACCTTC.

This clone turned up a few times. Other nucleotide sequences from this sample produce the same CDR3. The chain joins TRBV19 to TRBJ1-1; a possible D gene is TRBD1 (6 bases). Trimming shortened V by 6 bases and J by 0 bases, and 11 bases separated the two germline ends. The CDR3 is 14 amino acids. Germline loops: CDR1 LNHDA, CDR2 SQIVND (reference sequence). The CDR3 region is CASRDSSMNTEAFF. Written as DNA, the CDR3 is TGTGCCAGTAGGGACAGTTCAATGAACACTGAAGCTTTCTTT.

This chain uses TRBV5-4 with TRBJ2-5; D gene unclear. CDR3 length: 13 amino acids. Germline V gene data show CDR1 as SGHNT and CDR2 as YYREEE (reference sequence). Trimming left V 1 base short and J 5 bases short, with 9 bases between. CDR3: CASSLIVDETQYF. The DNA for the CDR3 is TGTGCCAGCAGCTTGATAGTGGATGAGACCCAGTACTTC.

V gene TRBV24-1 combines with J gene TRBJ2-5; 11 bases line up with TRBD2. This CDR3 has 17 residues. CDR1 is KGHDR, CDR2 SFDVKD, per germline. Germline trimming cut 2 bases from V and 4 bases from J; bases unmatched to any gene: 8. The chain's CDR3 is CATSDSVSGRAGETQYF. As DNA, the CDR3 is TGTGCCACCAGTGATTCGGTTAGCGGGAGGGCCGGAGAGACCCAGTACTTC.

The chain links TRBV3-1 (or the pseudogene TRBV3-2) to TRBJ2-3; TRBD2 agrees at 7 bases. Germline CDR1 reads LGHDT; CDR2 reads YNNKEL (reference sequence). This CDR3 spans 17 amino acids. The ends lost 2 bases at V and 2 bases at J; junction bases unmatched: 10. The DNA of the CDR3 is TGTGCCAGCAGCCAAAAGTTGAAAGCGGGGTTCACAGATACGCAGTATTTT. Its translation: CASSQKLKAGFTDTQYF.